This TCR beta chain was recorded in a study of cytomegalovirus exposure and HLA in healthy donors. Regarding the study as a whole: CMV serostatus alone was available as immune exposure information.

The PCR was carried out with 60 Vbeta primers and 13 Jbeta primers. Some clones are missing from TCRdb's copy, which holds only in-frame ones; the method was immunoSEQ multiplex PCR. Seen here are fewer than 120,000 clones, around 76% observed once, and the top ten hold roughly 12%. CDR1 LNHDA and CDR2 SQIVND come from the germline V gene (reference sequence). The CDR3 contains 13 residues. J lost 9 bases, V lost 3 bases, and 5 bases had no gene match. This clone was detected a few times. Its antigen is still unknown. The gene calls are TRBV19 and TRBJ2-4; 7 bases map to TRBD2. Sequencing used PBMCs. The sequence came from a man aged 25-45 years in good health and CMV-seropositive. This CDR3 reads CASSITREGIQYF. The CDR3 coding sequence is TGTGCCAGTAGTATCACGAGGGAGGGCATTCAGTACTTC.